Presented here are 18 T cell receptor beta chains from one specimen sequenced in a study of control samples from healthy donors and cancer patients. Sequencing was performed with immunoSEQ multiplex PCR; in TCRdb, only in-frame clones are kept and a portion is missing. The sample has fewer than 500,000 clones, around 90% seen once. Sequencing was done on a sample of PBMCs. These receptors originate from a man aged 35 to 55 with head and neck cancer.

This CDR3 is CASSRGGVMNTEAFF. The CDR3 DNA reads as TGTGCCAGCTCAAGGGGTGGCGTGATGAACACTGAAGCTTTCTTT. The chain links TRBV6-5 to TRBJ1-1, with a possible D match to TRBD1 (5 bases). The CDR3 is 15 amino acids. Trimming cost V 8 bases and J 0 bases, with 16 bases left between them. Germline CDR1 reads MNHEY; CDR2 reads SVGAGI.

This clone was observed a single time. The V and J genes are TRBV14 and TRBJ1-3; D unresolved. With 3 bases removed from V and 2 bases from J, the gap between germline ends came to 11 bases. Germline V gene data show CDR1 as SGHDN and CDR2 as FVKESK. This CDR3 has 15 amino acids. In nucleotides, the CDR3 is TGTGCCAGCAGCCACCTCCGTGAGGCTGGAAACACCATATATTTT. The encoded protein is CASSHLREAGNTIYF.

The gene calls are TRBV15 and TRBJ2-7; D is possibly TRBD1 (5 bases). With 0 bases removed from V and 4 bases from J, the gap between germline ends came to 16 bases. The length of the CDR3 is 16 residues. Germline CDR1 and CDR2: LNHNV and YYDKDF (reference sequence). Here the CDR3 DNA reads TGTGCCACCAGCAGAGAAAGTCCAGGGTTAATTTACGAGCAGTACTTC. This sequence encodes CATSRESPGLIYEQYF. Filled out from reference TRBV15 and TRBJ2-7, the complete variable domain reads DAMVIQNPRYQVTQFGKPVTLSCSQTLNHNVMYWYQQKSSQAPKLLFHYYDKDFNNEADTPDNFQSRRPNTSFCFLDIRSPGLGDTAMYLCATSRESPGLIYEQYFGPGTRLTVT.

V gene TRBV15 combines with J gene TRBJ2-2; D remains ambiguous. V dropped 4 bases and J dropped 4 bases, with 10 bases sitting between them. This CDR3 is built from 14 residues. Germline V gene lookup returns CDR1 LNHNV and CDR2 YYDKDF (reference sequence). CDR3 DNA: TGTGCCACCAGCACCCCCTCCAGCACCGGGGAGCTGTTTTTT. Amino acids: CATSTPSSTGELFF. Based on the CDR3 plus reference TRBV15 and TRBJ2-2, the full variable domain is DAMVIQNPRYQVTQFGKPVTLSCSQTLNHNVMYWYQQKSSQAPKLLFHYYDKDFNNEADTPDNFQSRRPNTSFCFLDIRSPGLGDTAMYLCATSTPSSTGELFFGEGSRLTVL.

J is TRBJ2-1 and V is TRBV5-8; no clear D gene. V shed 1 base and J shed 0 bases, with 11 bases lying between them. The CDR3 has 16 residues. Germline values: CDR1 SGHTS, CDR2 YDEGEE. The CDR3 sequence: CASSLLVLISYNEQFF. The CDR3 coding sequence is TGTGCCAGCAGCTTGTTAGTTCTAATCTCCTACAATGAGCAGTTCTTC.

This clone was counted a few times. V is TRBV6-5 and J is TRBJ2-1, with 11 bases aligning to TRBD2. Germline V gene lookup returns CDR1 MNHEY and CDR2 SVGAGI. The CDR3 contains 15 residues. J was trimmed by 3 bases and V by 5 bases; bases with no gene match: 3. CDR3 DNA: TGTGCCAGCAGTAATAGCGGGAGGGACTACAATGAGCAGTTCTTC. Translation: CASSNSGRDYNEQFF.

J is TRBJ2-5 and V is TRBV6-5, with D maybe TRBD2 (7 bases). The CDR3 covers 16 residues. The V gene's germline CDR1 is MNHEY and CDR2 SVGAGI. The V end lost 0 bases, the J end lost 5 bases, and 16 bases lay between the germline ends. For the CDR3, the DNA is TGTGCCAGCAGTTACTCGGGGAGGGAAGGGGGGGAGACCCAGTACTTC. It is translated as CASSYSGREGGETQYF.

This chain uses TRBV27 with TRBJ2-7, with a tentative D call TRBD2 (6 bases). Trimming took off 2 bases at V and 2 bases at J, with 16 bases between the two ends. The CDR3 sequence is 16 residues long. CDR1 and CDR2 from the germline V gene are MNHEY and SMNVEV (reference sequence). In DNA form, the CDR3 reads TGTGCCAGCAGTTTAAGGGAGGAAATGGCGACCTACGAGCAGTACTTC. This encodes CASSLREEMATYEQYF.

This clone appeared a single time. This sample also contains other DNA sequences that code for the same CDR3. The rearrangement uses TRBV2 and TRBJ2-2; TRBD1 is a possible D gene (6 bases). The CDR3 is made up of 15 amino acids. Trimming shortened V by 3 bases and J by 0 bases, and 8 bases separated the two germline ends. Germline loops: CDR1 SNHLY, CDR2 FYNNEI. CDR3 bases: TGTGCCAGCAGTGAGGGACAAGCGAACACCGGGGAGCTGTTTTTT. The encoded protein is CASSEGQANTGELFF.

The chain uses TRBV11-2 and TRBJ1-3; D unresolved. The germline V gene has CDR1 SGHAT and CDR2 FQNNGV. Trimming removed 5 bases from V and 0 bases from J, with 14 bases in between. The CDR3 covers 16 residues. CDR3 nucleotide sequence: TGTGCCAGCAGCCCCATTGCCATGTTCTCTGGAAACACCATATATTTT. This codes for CASSPIAMFSGNTIYF.

This rearrangement joins TRBV14 to TRBJ2-5; D remains ambiguous. Germline V gene sequence: CDR1 SGHDN, CDR2 FVKESK. The V and J ends lost 0 bases and 5 bases respectively, with 4 bases between them. This CDR3 is built from 12 residues. The CDR3: CASSQEPETQYF. CDR3 bases: TGTGCCAGCAGCCAAGAACCCGAGACCCAGTACTTC.

The chain is built from TRBV6-1 and TRBJ1-2; possible D gene TRBD1, 5 bases. V gave up 3 bases and J gave up 1 base, with 12 bases separating them. The CDR3 totals 15 residues. The V gene's germline CDR1 is MNHNS and CDR2 SASEGT. Here the CDR3 DNA reads TGTGCCAGCAGTGACCACCGGGACCGTAACTATGGCTACACCTTC. It specifies CASSDHRDRNYGYTF.

The chain links TRBV7-3 to TRBJ2-1; 7 positions match TRBD2. J gave up 8 bases and V 5 bases, and 3 bases lay outside the gene matches. CDR1 is SGHTA, CDR2 FQGTGA, per germline. The CDR3 runs to 12 residues. Here the CDR3 reads CASSPGRDEQFF. CDR3 DNA sequence: TGTGCCAGCAGCCCGGGGAGGGATGAGCAGTTCTTC.

This clone was found once. CDR3 loop: CASSEAGQGIYGYTF. DNA of the CDR3: TGTGCCAGCAGTGAAGCCGGACAGGGGATATATGGCTACACCTTC. The V and J genes are TRBV2 and TRBJ1-2; 9 bases map to TRBD1. The trim removed 0 bases at V and 5 bases at J, leaving 4 bases unmatched. The CDR3 contains 15 residues. Per the germline V gene, CDR1 is SNHLY and CDR2 is FYNNEI.

The chain uses TRBV13 and TRBJ1-5, with 10 bases matching TRBD1. CDR3 length equals 14 residues. Germline V lookup: CDR1 PRHDT, CDR2 FYEKMQ (reference sequence). The trim removed 5 bases at V and 5 bases at J, leaving 3 bases unmatched. The CDR3 is CASSQGQGDQPQHF. The CDR3 DNA reads as TGTGCCAGCAGCCAAGGACAGGGGGATCAGCCCCAGCATTTT.

The genes are TRBV2 and TRBJ2-1, with TRBD1 identical over 9 bases. V lost 4 bases and J lost 5; bases outside the gene matches: 0. The CDR3 consists of 13 residues. CDR1 and CDR2 (germline): SNHLY, FYNNEI. Written as DNA, the CDR3 is TGTGCCAGCAGTGGGACAGGGGACAATGAGCAGTTCTTC. Amino acid sequence: CASSGTGDNEQFF.

The chain combines TRBV7-9 with TRBJ1-6; D perhaps matches TRBD1 (6 bases). From germline, CDR1 is SEHNR and CDR2 FQNEAQ (reference sequence). V shed 5 bases and J shed 7 bases, with 12 bases lying between them. The CDR3 runs to 14 residues. The CDR3 protein is CASSQDSPNSPLHF. The CDR3 DNA follows: TGTGCCAGCAGCCAGGACAGCCCAAATTCACCCCTCCACTTT.

The DNA for the CDR3 is TGTGCCAGCAGTTTTTTGGGAACTGAAGCTTTCTTT. This translates into CASSFLGTEAFF. V usage is TRBV12-3 or TRBV12-4 and J usage is TRBJ1-1; D gene ambiguous. With 3 bases removed from V and 5 bases from J, the gap between germline ends came to 7 bases. The CDR3 runs to 12 residues.